This TCR beta chain was observed in a study of response to subunit inactivated influenza vaccine. A single record per CDR3 protein comes from TCRdb applying MiXCR to the RT-PCR reads. The sample consists of around 480,000 distinct CDR3 sequences, 16% of them appearing once. There are 14 residues in the CDR3. CDR1 and CDR2 from the germline V gene are MDHEN and SYDVKM. The V end was cut by 4 bases, the J end by 1 base, with 8 bases between. The sequenced sample was CD4+ T cells sorted from PBMCs, obtained less than 30 months after vaccination. This clonotype was obtained from a man between 50 and 69 years old who received an inactivated influenza vaccine. The J gene is TRBJ1-5, the V gene TRBV28; D might be TRBD1 (5 bases). DNA of the CDR3: TGTGCCAGCAGTTCTGGGGGAAGCAATCAGCCCCAGCATTTT. Translating it yields CASSSGGSNQPQHF. The full variable domain, with the rest looked up from reference TRBV28 and TRBJ1-5, is DVKVTQSSRYLVKRTGEKVFLECVQDMDHENMFWYRQDPGLGLRLIYFSYDVKMKEKGDIPEGYSVSREKKERFSLILESASTNQTSMYLCASSSGGSNQPQHFGDGTRLSIL.